The 26 T cell receptor beta chains below were found in one sample sequenced in a study of prognosis after radiotherapy for stage I lung cancer (dated by TCRdb to 2020 to 2022). Sequenced on an Illumina HiSeq 3000. Two rounds of multiplex PCR were used to amplify the TCR beta CDR3 region from genomic DNA. The first PCR round used primers specific to each TRBV and TRBJ gene, and the primer sequences were filed in Chinese patent CN105087789A. TCRdb itself trimmed the public reads at Q25 with fastp, ran MiXCR and retained productive beta chains. One record per CDR3 amino acid sequence lists the most common genes and DNA. A total of roughly 15,000 distinct CDR3 sequences appear in this sample, about 47% of them only once. Around 38% of the sample rests with the top ten. Material: PBMCs, obtained before or after stereotactic body radiation therapy (not recorded which). These receptors came from a donor older than 45 with non-small cell lung cancer.

This clonotype has ten or more counts. The chain carries TRBV20-1 and TRBJ2-7; TRBD2 might be the D (6 bases). The CDR3 has 13 amino acids. Germline values: CDR1 DFQATT, CDR2 SNEGSKA (reference sequence). The CDR3 region has the DNA TGCAGCATAGACGGGGGAGGAAGTTACGAGCAGTACTTC. This sequence encodes CSIDGGGSYEQYF.

This rearrangement joins TRBV6-2 or TRBV6-3 to TRBJ1-2; D possibly corresponds to TRBD1 (6 bases). This CDR3 spans 14 amino acids. Trimming took off 5 bases at V and 4 bases at J, with 14 bases between the two ends. Germline CDR1 is MNHEY and CDR2 is SVGEGT. The CDR3 coding sequence is TGTGCCAGCAGTCCCCTCGGAGGGGGCTATGGCTACACCTTC. Translation: CASSPLGGGYGYTF.

This clonotype occurred many times. The chain employs TRBV25-1 and TRBJ2-1; weak D call: TRBD2 (6 bases). Trimming removed 6 bases at V and 6 bases at J, with 21 bases between. The CDR3 has 16 amino acids. The germline V gene encodes CDR1 MGHDK and CDR2 SYGVNS. CDR3 sequence reads: CASRGGVGGISNEQFF. The CDR3 DNA follows: TGTGCCAGCAGAGGCGGGGTTGGGGGAATCTCCAATGAGCAGTTCTTC.

This clonotype was seen at least ten times. The chain joins TRBV9 to TRBJ2-3; D is possibly TRBD2 (6 bases). Between the trimmed V and J ends, which lost 6 bases and 0 bases, there was a span of 14 bases. Germline assignment: CDR1 SGDLS and CDR2 YYNGEE. The CDR3 covers 15 residues. CDR3 loop: CASTSSGRSTDTQYF. The CDR3 DNA sequence: TGTGCCAGCACCAGCTCTGGGAGGAGCACAGATACGCAGTATTTT.

This clonotype was counted many times. The chain links TRBV6-2 or TRBV6-3 to TRBJ2-2; D remains unclear. CDR1 is MNHEY and CDR2 is SVGEGT in the germline V gene. The length of the CDR3 is 16 residues. The germline V and J ends were trimmed by 7 bases and 5 bases, with 20 bases remaining between them. CDR3: CASTTNPPQGTGELFF. The CDR3 nucleotides are TGTGCCAGCACTACAAATCCCCCTCAAGGTACCGGGGAGCTGTTTTTT.

V is TRBV9 and J is TRBJ2-2, with TRBD2 matching 9 bases. Germline CDR1 SGDLS, CDR2 YYNGEE. The CDR3 has 17 residues. The ends lost 5 bases at V and 2 bases at J; junction bases unmatched: 10. CDR3 loop: CASRVRGLASNTGELFF. CDR3 DNA: TGTGCCAGCAGAGTCAGAGGACTAGCGAGTAACACCGGGGAGCTGTTTTTT.

This clonotype was counted at least ten times. The chain joins TRBV20-1 to TRBJ2-7; a weak D match, TRBD1 (5 bases). V gave up 3 bases and J gave up 5 bases, with 11 bases separating them. Germline-derived CDR1 and CDR2 are DFQATT and SNEGSKA (reference sequence). The CDR3 extends over 12 amino acids. The CDR3 sequence is CSASRDTHEQYF. The CDR3 DNA follows: TGCAGTGCTAGCAGGGATACCCACGAGCAGTACTTC.

This clonotype was observed a few times. The V gene is TRBV7-6, the J gene TRBJ2-5; 13 bases fit TRBD2. The germline gives CDR1 SGHVS, CDR2 FNYEAQ. V lost 5 bases and J lost 4; bases outside the gene matches: 10. The CDR3 loop spans 17 amino acids. In DNA form, the CDR3 reads TGTGCCAGCAGCCCCCGGGGGACTAGCGGGACGGTAGAGACCCAGTACTTC. It codes for CASSPRGTSGTVETQYF. Full variable domain (outside the CDR3, taken from reference TRBV7-6 and TRBJ2-5): GAGVSQSPRYKVTKRGQDVALRCDPISGHVSLYWYRQALGQGPEFLTYFNYEAQQDKSGLPNDRFSAERPEGSISTLTIQRTEQRDSAMYRCASSPRGTSGTVETQYFGPGTRLLVL.

This clonotype is deemed medium-sized. The chain couples TRBV6-5 to TRBJ2-7; D might be TRBD2 (6 bases). This CDR3 spans 14 amino acids. Looked up from germline, CDR1 is MNHEY and CDR2 is SVGAGI. Trimming pared 0 bases from V and 6 bases from J, leaving 12 bases between. CDR3 in DNA: TGTGCCAGCAGTTACTCGATGGGGGGATTCGAGCAGTACTTC. This translates into CASSYSMGGFEQYF.

The chain employs TRBV28 and TRBJ2-3; 8 positions match TRBD2. There are 16 residues in the CDR3. The V gene's germline CDR1 is MDHEN and CDR2 SYDVKM. Trimming at V came to 2 bases and at J to 10 bases, leaving 14 bases not matched to a gene. In nucleotides, the CDR3 is TGTGCCAGCAGTTTAACTCCTTTGGTGCTAGCGGGTGCGCAGTATTTT. This translates into CASSLTPLVLAGAQYF.

This clonotype was observed at least ten times. The chain links TRBV19 to TRBJ2-3; a possible D gene is TRBD2 (6 bases). The ends were cut back, 1 base at V and 0 bases at J, with 11 bases in the middle. CDR1 is LNHDA, CDR2 SQIVND, per germline (reference sequence). The CDR3 extends over 16 amino acids. Here the CDR3 DNA reads TGTGCCAGTAGTATAGTTGGAGGGTTCAGCACAGATACGCAGTATTTT. It codes for CASSIVGGFSTDTQYF. The whole variable domain, filled in from reference TRBV19 and TRBJ2-3, reads DGGITQSPKYLFRKEGQNVTLSCEQNLNHDAMYWYRQDPGQGLRLIYYSQIVNDFQKGDIAEGYSVSREKKESFPLTVTSAQKNPTAFYLCASSIVGGFSTDTQYFGPGTRLTVL.

This clonotype turned up a few times. The chain combines TRBV20-1 with TRBJ1-2, with a tentative D call TRBD1 (5 bases). Per germline, CDR1 DFQATT and CDR2 SNEGSKA (reference sequence). The CDR3 length is 11 residues. The V gene lost 3 bases and the J gene lost 13 bases, with 15 bases spanning the gap. CDR3 DNA: TGCAGTGCTAGCCGGACAACCACGGTCACCTTC. This sequence encodes CSASRTTTVTF.

The chain recombines TRBV4-1 with TRBJ2-5; no clear D gene. Trimming cost V 3 bases and J 0 bases, with 14 bases left between them. The CDR3 is 16 residues long. Germline V gives CDR1 MGHRA, CDR2 YSYEKL. CDR3 protein: CASSHNFGRNQETQYF. CDR3 sequence (DNA): TGCGCCAGCAGCCACAACTTCGGACGGAACCAAGAGACCCAGTACTTC.

V gene TRBV5-4 combines with J gene TRBJ2-5; 11 nucleotides agree with TRBD2. The junction had 9 bases not matched to a gene; V was cut back by 4 bases and J by 4 bases. This CDR3 contains 16 residues. From germline, CDR1 is SGHNT and CDR2 YYREEE (reference sequence). CDR3 sequence: CASSRTSGGFGETQYF. CDR3 DNA sequence: TGTGCCAGCAGCCGCACTAGCGGGGGTTTTGGAGAGACCCAGTACTTC.

This clonotype was recorded at least ten times. The J gene is TRBJ2-2, the V gene TRBV9, with D maybe TRBD2 (5 bases). CDR1 is SGDLS, CDR2 YYNGEE, per germline. V lost 4 bases, J lost 5 bases, and 9 bases lay in between. CDR3 length equals 13 residues. DNA of the CDR3: TGTGCCAGCAGCTCCTCGGGGACCGGGGAGCTGTTTTTT. Its protein is CASSSSGTGELFF.

J is TRBJ2-2 and V is TRBV5-1; TRBD2 aligns across 13 bases. The CDR3 spans 16 residues. The V and J ends lost 4 bases and 5 bases, in that order; junction bases with no gene match: 5. The germline gives CDR1 SGHRS, CDR2 YFSETQ. The DNA of the CDR3 is TGCGCCAGCAGCCCGGGACTAGCGGGACGAACCGGGGAGCTGTTTTTT. Translating it yields CASSPGLAGRTGELFF.

As regards this clonotype: One end of the junction varies from germline; a read error may be responsible. CDR3 nucleotides: TGTGCTAGCAGGACGAGAGCGGTGATAACCACAGATACGCAGTATTTT. This translates into CASRTRAVITTDTQYF. The gene calls are TRBV6-1 and TRBJ2-3; TRBD2 is a possible D gene (5 bases). Germline V CDR1 and CDR2: MNHNS, SASEGT. The CDR3 consists of 16 residues.

About this clonotype itself: Given a much more abundant clone one base away, this may be a read error. The J gene is TRBJ1-1, the V gene TRBV4-3; the D is unclear. Looked up from germline, CDR1 is LGHNA and CDR2 is YSLEER. V lost 1 base and J 4 bases, leaving 10 bases between the germline ends. This CDR3 comprises 14 residues. The CDR3 reads CASSQAQTSTEAFF. CDR3 nucleotides: TGCGCCAGCAGCCAAGCCCAGACCAGCACTGAAGCTTTCTTT.

By share, this clonotype ranks as medium-sized (0.01 to 0.1%). J is TRBJ2-7 and V is TRBV6-1; 9 nucleotides align to TRBD1. With V trimmed by 7 bases and J by 3 bases, 10 bases remained unmatched. CDR3 length: 15 amino acids. Looked up from germline, CDR1 is MNHNS and CDR2 is SASEGT. The CDR3 DNA reads as TGTGCCAGCACCAACCCCGGGACAGGGTTCTACGAGCAGTACTTC. Its protein is CASTNPGTGFYEQYF.

Remarks on this clonotype: This may arise from a read error, as a much more abundant clone is one base away. The chain links TRBV6-2 or TRBV6-3 to TRBJ1-2; 7 bases align to TRBD1. Germline V gene lookup returns CDR1 MNHEY and CDR2 SVGEGT. The trim removed 10 bases at V and 3 bases at J, leaving 5 bases unmatched. The CDR3 runs 12 residues. The CDR3 DNA follows: TGTGCCAACTTGACAGGGTACTATGGCTACACCTTC. It specifies CANLTGYYGYTF.

There are a few counts of this clonotype. With a much larger clone just one base away, this may be a read error. The chain recombines TRBV6-2 or TRBV6-3 with TRBJ2-7; TRBD1 is a possible D gene (6 bases). V lost 4 bases to trimming and J lost 0 bases, with 10 bases between them. The CDR3 has 14 residues. The germline CDR1 and CDR2 sequences are MNHEY and SVGEGT. CDR3 bases: TGTGCCAGCAGTTCGGGACACCACTCCTACGAGCAGTACTTC. Its protein product is CASSSGHHSYEQYF.

This clonotype was observed many times. V is TRBV12-3 or TRBV12-4 and J is TRBJ2-2; TRBD1 matches 7 bases. J gave up 1 base and V 5 bases, and 4 bases lay outside the gene matches. The CDR3 consists of 15 residues. The CDR3 region has the DNA TGTGCCAGCAGTATCCGACAGGGGAACACCGGGGAGCTGTTTTTT. Its protein product is CASSIRQGNTGELFF.

A word on this clonotype: One base away lies a much larger clone, so this may be a sequencing read error. The chain employs TRBV18 and TRBJ2-2, with a possible D match to TRBD1 (5 bases). V lost 1 base, J lost 7 bases, and 10 bases lay in between. Germline CDR1 KGHSH, CDR2 LQKENI. CDR3 length: 14 amino acids. The CDR3 DNA reads TGTGCCAGCTCACCACGGGGCCTGAGCGGGGAGCTGTTTTTT. Its translation: CASSPRGLSGELFF.

Comments on this clonotype: With a far larger clone one base away, a read error is the likely cause. The chain couples TRBV19 to TRBJ2-1, with 12 bases lining up with TRBD2. CDR1 LNHDA and CDR2 SQIVND come from the germline V gene (reference sequence). After removal of 9 bases from V and 3 bases from J, the junction contained 6 bases not matched to a gene. This CDR3 spans 15 amino acids. CDR3 amino acids: CASRLAGELYNEQFF. CDR3 coding DNA: TGTGCCAGCAGACTAGCGGGAGAACTCTACAATGAGCAGTTCTTC.

J is TRBJ2-7 and V is TRBV12-3 or TRBV12-4; TRBD1 agrees at 7 bases. The CDR3 length is 12 residues. Germline trimming cut 5 bases from V and 3 bases from J; bases unmatched to any gene: 1. CDR3 nucleotides: TGTGCCAGCAGTCGGGACAGCTACGAGCAGTACTTC. Translation: CASSRDSYEQYF.

A single count supports this clonotype. This chain connects TRBV7-2 to TRBJ2-3; perhaps D is TRBD1 or TRBD2 (5 bases each). CDR3 length equals 15 residues. The germline V and J ends were trimmed by 6 bases and 2 bases, with 15 bases remaining between them. The germline CDR1 and CDR2 sequences are SGHTA and FQGNSA. CDR3 DNA: TGTGCCAGCAGTAGGGACGGGATTCACACAGATACGCAGTATTTT. It encodes CASSRDGIHTDTQYF.